This T cell receptor beta chain emerged from a study of metastatic and nonmetastatic thyroid tumors. Study-wide context: Malignant and benign thyroid patients had repertoires compared in peripheral blood and tumor or nodule tissue.

Study outcomes and limitations: It was reportedly found that TCR beta diversity was significantly higher in malignant thyroid tumors than in benign nodules, a difference seen in both blood and tumor samples.

This clone appeared many times. Its antigen remains unknown. CDR3 size: 13 residues. CDR1 is SGHAT and CDR2 is FQDESV in the germline V gene (reference sequence). Trimming pared 5 bases from V and 1 base from J, leaving 8 bases between. Patients had received no treatment of any kind before thyroid surgery. Using MiXCR, TCRdb reanalyzed the PCR reads. Here the sample spans 30,000 or so clones, about 24% being singletons. The receptor was derived from a female donor with papillary thyroid cancer or a benign thyroid nodule (not recorded which). Some clones in this sample may be carry-over from other donors' samples. The V gene is TRBV11-1, the J gene TRBJ1-1; D not certain. Sample: blood. This CDR3 is CASSHYQNTEAFF. Written as DNA, the CDR3 is TGTGCCAGCAGCCATTATCAGAACACTGAAGCTTTCTTT.